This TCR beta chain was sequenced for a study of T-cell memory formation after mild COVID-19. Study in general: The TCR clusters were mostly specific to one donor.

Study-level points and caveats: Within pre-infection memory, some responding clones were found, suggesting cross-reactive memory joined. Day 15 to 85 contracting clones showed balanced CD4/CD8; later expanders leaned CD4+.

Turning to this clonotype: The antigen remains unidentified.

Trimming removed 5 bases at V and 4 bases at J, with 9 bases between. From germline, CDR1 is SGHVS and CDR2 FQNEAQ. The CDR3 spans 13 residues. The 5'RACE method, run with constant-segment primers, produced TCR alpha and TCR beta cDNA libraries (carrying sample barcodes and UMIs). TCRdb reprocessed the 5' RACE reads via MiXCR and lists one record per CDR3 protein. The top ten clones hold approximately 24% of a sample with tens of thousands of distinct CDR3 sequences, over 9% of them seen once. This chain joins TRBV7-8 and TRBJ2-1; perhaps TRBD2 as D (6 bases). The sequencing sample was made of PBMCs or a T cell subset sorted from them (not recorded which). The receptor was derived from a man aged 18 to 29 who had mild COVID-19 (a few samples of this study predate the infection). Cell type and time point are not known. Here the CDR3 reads CASSIGRYNEQFF. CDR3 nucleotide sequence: TGTGCCAGCAGCATTGGGAGGTACAATGAGCAGTTCTTC.